The entry below describes one T cell receptor beta chain. This record comes from a study of blood T cell repertoires in COVID-19. As for the study in general: Specimens from acute and convalescent COVID-19 originated in the United States, Italy and Spain.

Per the authors' pipeline: Reference gene primer amplification yielded estimated nucleated cell counts. Generated by immunoSEQ multiplex PCR, the TCRdb table keeps only in-frame clones and is missing some. The V and J calls and clone size are taken from that table; D and trimming were inferred from the DNA. The sample has around 94,000 clones, about 80% seen once. CDR3 length: 16 residues. The germline gives CDR1 MGHDK, CDR2 SYGVNS. Losses at the gene ends were 0 bases for V and 2 bases for J; bases not matched to a gene: 4. Sequencing was done on a sample of peripheral blood. This clonotype was obtained from a human donor in a cohort sampled during active COVID-19. J is TRBJ2-1 and V is TRBV25-1; 7 nucleotides line up with TRBD2. The CDR3 sequence: CASSEYTAGAYNEQFF. The CDR3 coding sequence is TGTGCCAGCAGTGAATATACGGCGGGGGCCTACAATGAGCAGTTCTTC.